Listed below are T cell receptor beta chains from one sample, sequenced in a study of patients and donors after allogeneic stem cell transplantation. TCRdb reanalysed the RT-PCR reads using MiXCR and keeps one entry per CDR3 protein. The sample carries some 90,000 distinct CDR3 sequences, around 49% recorded once. Sequencing was carried out using blood, either unsorted or a sorted T cell fraction (not recorded which). These TCRs come from a human donor who was either an allogeneic HSCT recipient or a stem cell or donor lymphocyte infusion donor (not recorded which). It is not recorded whose cells these are; they may come from a transplant donor. The CDR3 runs from the conserved cysteine through the conserved F or W. A D gene is named only where the DNA matches it firmly. Clone size appears in some rows only: once, few, many, or a class for an expanded clone.

D gene	J gene	clone size	V gene	CDR3 DNA	CDR3 protein
.	TRBJ1-4	.	TRBV9	TGTGCCAGCAGCCTCGGGACTTCAGAACTGTTTTTT	CASSLGTSELFF
.	TRBJ1-2	.	TRBV7-2	TGTGCCAGCGGGGTGAATACAGGGTTTCACGGCTACACCTTC	CASGVNTGFHGYTF
.	TRBJ1-2	.	TRBV4-2	TGTGCCAGCAGCCAAGAGGGTCGCTATGGCTACACCTTC	CASSQEGRYGYTF
TRBD1	TRBJ1-4	.	TRBV28	TGTGCCAGCAGCCTAGGACAGGGCTTAGGGGAAAAACTGTTTTTT	CASSLGQGLGEKLFF
.	TRBJ1-1	.	TRBV28	TGTGCCAGCAGTCCTGGTTTTCCCACTGAAGCTTTCTTT	CASSPGFPTEAFF
.	TRBJ1-2	.	TRBV28	TGTGCCAGCAGGGCCTACGGGACTGACTATGGCTACACCTTC	CASRAYGTDYGYTF
.	TRBJ2-7	.	TRBV29-1	TGCAGCGCCGTCCTTTGGAGCTACGAGCAGTACTTC	CSAVLWSYEQYF
.	TRBJ1-6	.	TRBV12-3/TRBV12-4	TGTGCCAGCAGTTCTCGGGAGGGAGGTGATTCACCCCTCCACTTT	CASSSREGGDSPLHF
.	TRBJ1-1	.	TRBV4-1	TGCGCCAGCAGCCAAGTGGTTCACAGGCAGAACACTGAAGCTTTCTTT	CASSQVVHRQNTEAFF
TRBD1	TRBJ1-6	.	TRBV5-1	TGCGCCAGCAGCACGGGACAGAATAATTCACCCCTCCACTTT	CASSTGQNNSPLHF
.	TRBJ1-2	few	TRBV10-3	TGTGCCGTAAGCGGGGGTAACTATGGCTACACCTTC	CAVSGGNYGYTF
.	TRBJ2-7	.	TRBV12-3/TRBV12-4	TGTGCCAGCAGCCCTGACAGGTTATCCTACGAGCAGTACTTC	CASSPDRLSYEQYF
.	TRBJ1-6	.	TRBV15	TGTGCCACCACCTTCGGAGGTTCACCCCTCCACTTT	CATTFGGSPLHF
TRBD2	TRBJ2-1	.	TRBV6-2/TRBV6-3	TGTGCCAGCAGCCCCTGGGTAAGCGGGAGCAGTGAGCAGTTCTTC	CASSPWVSGSSEQFF
.	TRBJ1-1	few	TRBV10-3	TGTGCCATCAGACTAACAGGAATGAACACTGAAGCTTTCTTT	CAIRLTGMNTEAFF
.	TRBJ1-3	.	TRBV10-3	TGTGCCATCAAGTCGAGATCGTGGGGAAACACCATATATTTT	CAIKSRSWGNTIYF
.	TRBJ1-5	.	TRBV4-1	TGCGCCAGCAGCCAAGAGCCGGGGGCGGGCAATCAGCCCCAGCATTTT	CASSQEPGAGNQPQHF
.	TRBJ1-1	few	TRBV5-1	TGCGCCAGCAGCTTGGGTTCCCCGAACACTGAAGCTTTCTTT	CASSLGSPNTEAFF
TRBD2	TRBJ2-1	.	TRBV28	TGTGCCAGCAGTTTTTCGACTAGCGTCTACAATGAGCAGTTCTTC	CASSFSTSVYNEQFF
.	TRBJ1-1	.	TRBV29-1	TGCAGCGGGGGGAAAGCTATCTTT	CSGGKAIF
.	TRBJ1-4	.	TRBV12-3/TRBV12-4	TGTGCCAGCAGCCCGGGGGGGGCTTGGGAAAAACTGTTTTTT	CASSPGGAWEKLFF
.	TRBJ1-5	few	TRBV4-2	TGTGCCAGCAGCAAAGGGGACAATCAGCCCCAGCATTTT	CASSKGDNQPQHF
TRBD2	TRBJ2-3	.	TRBV4-3	TGCGCCAGCAGCCAAGATTTAATGACTAGCGGGAGAGGAGTGGATACGCAGTATTTT	CASSQDLMTSGRGVDTQYF
.	TRBJ2-5	once	TRBV28	TGTGCCAGCAGTATCGAAGAGACCCAGTACTTC	CASSIEETQYF
.	TRBJ1-1	.	TRBV7-9	TGTGCCAGCAGAGATACAGGTTTAGACACTGAAGCTTTCTTT	CASRDTGLDTEAFF
.	TRBJ2-2	.	TRBV3-1	TGTGCCAGCAGCCAAATAGCGGTGAGAGGGAACACCACCGGGGAGCTGTTTTTT	CASSQIAVRGNTTGELFF
.	TRBJ1-1	.	TRBV12-3/TRBV12-4	TGTGCCAGCAGACCCCGGACAGTTTGGCTGAACACTGAAGCTTTCTTT	CASRPRTVWLNTEAFF
.	TRBJ1-1	few	TRBV12-3/TRBV12-4	TGTGCCAGCAGTCAGGGGATCGGGCAGGGCGCGAACACTGAAGCTTTCTTT	CASSQGIGQGANTEAFF
TRBD1	TRBJ1-1	.	TRBV28	TGTGCCAGCAGTTTAGTGGGACAGGGGTTAACTGAAGCTTTCTTT	CASSLVGQGLTEAFF
.	TRBJ2-1	.	TRBV21-1	TGTGCCAGCAGCAAAATTAGGGACTTGTGGATGTACAATGAGCAGTTCTTC	CASSKIRDLWMYNEQFF
.	TRBJ2-3	.	TRBV4-3	TGCGCCAGCAGCCAAGATCGGGCTAGTCCCTGGACAGATACGCAGTATTTT	CASSQDRASPWTDTQYF
.	TRBJ1-4	few	TRBV7-2	TGTGCCAGCAGCATGGACAACGGGAGTGAAAAACTGTTTTTT	CASSMDNGSEKLFF
.	TRBJ1-1	.	TRBV5-1	TGCGCCAGCAGCACCCAAAGGAGGGCTATGAACACTGAAGCTTTCTTC	CASSTQRRAMNTEAFF
.	TRBJ1-5	.	TRBV6-2/TRBV6-3	TGTGCCTCTCAATCGGATTTTCCTCAGCCCCAGCATTTT	CASQSDFPQPQHF
.	TRBJ1-4	few	TRBV5-1	TGCGCCAGCAGCTCCAACAATGAAAAACTGTTTTTT	CASSSNNEKLFF
.	TRBJ1-1	few	TRBV29-1	TGCAGCGTTGAGAGGGTAGAGAACACTGAAGCTTTCTTT	CSVERVENTEAFF
.	TRBJ1-1	few	TRBV12-3/TRBV12-4	TGTGCCAGCAGTTTGGGCAGGGCGGCTGAAGCTTTCTTT	CASSLGRAAEAFF
.	TRBJ1-4	.	TRBV29-1	TGCAGCGTTGAATGGACAGCTTCAGCACCTAATGAAAAACTGTTTTTT	CSVEWTASAPNEKLFF
.	TRBJ2-5	.	TRBV28	TGTGCCAGCAGCTTCGCGGGACATCCCCAAGAGACCCAGTACTTC	CASSFAGHPQETQYF
.	TRBJ1-4	.	TRBV7-9	TGTGCCAGCACGGATGAAAAACTGTTTTTT	CASTDEKLFF
.	TRBJ1-1	.	TRBV5-1	TGCGCCAGCAGCGAGCAGGGACACACTGAAGCTTTCTTT	CASSEQGHTEAFF